This note documents a single T cell receptor (beta chain) sequence. It lacks a known antigen. It has no much larger one-base neighbor in the sample; base qualities were not kept. The data originate from a study of cytomegalovirus exposure and HLA in healthy donors (dated by TCRdb to the late 2010s). Regarding the research as a whole: An earlier analysis of approximately 600 of the donors reported 250 to 350 Gb of sequence data and 100 million to 140 million unique TCR beta sequences from 190 million or so T cells. The aim of the study was to test whether cataloging public T cell receptors could identify signatures of past pathogen exposure. A later analysis re-analyzed previously published TCR beta repertoires from several hundred donors and added high-resolution HLA genotyping to study TCR occurrence patterns. All discovery cohort repertoires had been generated using a single sequencing platform. In the later analysis, no new phenotypic data were used to find candidate immune exposures; instead, reliance was placed on TCR beta sequences and their occurrence across donors. To predict cytomegalovirus infection status, the study brought together high-throughput TCR immunosequencing, statistical association of individual TCRs with disease status, and machine learning. Donor age, sex, ethnicity and CMV serostatus were compiled together with the repertoire data. A separate validation cohort of about 110 different subjects was used in addition to the approximately 610-subject first cohort. A later genetic analysis took genome-wide SNP genotypes for about 60% of the roughly 670 donors and used that subset as a discovery cohort. HLA typing included class I and class II loci at four-digit resolution. An earlier analysis of 587 of the donors used high-throughput TCR beta sequencing to judge whether each TCR beta V gene segment behaved as functional or pseudogenic. Among the 398 genotyped donors, around 79% belonged to the genetic ancestry cluster associated with self-reported Caucasian donors. Typing coverage differed by locus: A, B, C, DRB1 and DQB1 were typed in roughly 620-630 donors, DQA1 in roughly 500, DPA1 in 600 to 610, and DPB1 in roughly 450. Among around 400 genotyped donors of the cohort, an average of around 240,000 unique TCR beta nucleotide sequences were sequenced per donor, roughly 18% of them non-productive. The study used immunosequencing to profile the T cell repertoires of approximately 650 subjects and linked those repertoires to cytomegalovirus serostatus. Roughly five DR-DQ haplotypes were handled as single units for association and clustering because linkage in the cohort was strong. About 280 gigabases of sequencing data and roughly 81 million unique TCR sequences made up an early release that covered about 640 HLA-typed donors.

Preparation of the library involved the immunoSEQ multiplex PCR assay. The multiplex PCR relied on a mix of 60 forward primers for TCR Vbeta segments and 13 reverse primers for TCR Jbeta segments. Amplification of the CDR3 region of rearranged TCR beta genes was performed with a multiplex PCR assay on genomic DNA. The amplified TCR beta libraries were sequenced on the Illumina HiSeq System as 87-base-pair reads. The original methods were these. In a later analysis, approximately 74 million unique TCR beta chains were counted across the 690 or so repertoires, and roughly 11 million of these chains were shared by at least two donors. Raw reads were error-corrected and collapsed into unique sequences with a nearest-neighbor algorithm that merged closely related sequences to remove PCR and sequencing errors. V, D and J gene segments were assigned by aligning CDR3 sequences to IMGT reference sequences. For a sequence to be retained, a match of at least six nucleotides was required to both a V gene segment and a J gene segment. Rearrangements were classified as productive when the CDR3 lacked stop codons and remained in frame with V and J, and all other rearrangements were classified as non-productive. CDR3 was defined according to IMGT convention as the region running from the second conserved V-encoded cysteine to the conserved J-encoded phenylalanine. In an earlier analysis of more than 550 of the donors, sequences lacking an unambiguous match to a single V gene segment were excluded. An earlier analysis of several hundred of the donors called V segments functional above 56.7% productive rearrangements and segregating when the between-donor standard deviation exceeded 5%. To diagnose cytomegalovirus status from the catalog of TCR beta chain sequences, a statistical classification framework was built. V and J gene assignment, in a later analysis, came from comparing TCR nucleotide sequences with IMGT/GENE-DB human TR gene sequences. Using the TCRdist pipeline, a later analysis assigned CDR3 sequences along with most-parsimonious VDJ recombination scenarios. In a later analysis, every TCR beta chain was defined by the combination of its CDR3 amino acid sequence and its V-gene family, and reads without a unique V-gene family were dropped. To address suspected cross-contamination and a sequencing artifact, a later analysis removed over 500 highly shared, low-generation-probability nucleotide sequences. A later analysis calculated a clonal expansion index for each public chain from normalized within-repertoire ranks of inferred template counts. In a later analysis, generation probabilities were computed with a VDJ recombination model fitted to out-of-frame rearrangements, and the resulting probabilities were checked against IGoR. In a later analysis, TCR-TCR, TCR-HLA and TCR-CMV co-occurrence was scored with hypergeometric tests, and a repertoire-size bias correction was applied to TCR pairs. A later analysis estimated false discovery rates by permuting HLA or CMV assignments 20 times. In a later analysis, co-occurring TCRs were grouped using DBSCAN, and TCRdist sequence similarity was added for clustering within HLA-allele-positive subsets. Repertoires with fewer than 30,000 or more than 120,000 public chains, plus five repertoires with anomalous nucleotide sharing, were excluded from co-occurrence clustering. This is the immuneACCESS table as TCRdb keeps it, with only in-frame sequences that have V and J called. A part of the clones is gone; compared with another copy, unresolved V genes explain less than half, and the rest is unexplained. That table furnishes V, J and clone size, whereas the DNA furnished D and trimming. Present in this sample are about 52,000 clones, around three fifths of which were seen just once. The ten largest make up 12% of the sample.

Study-wide findings and limitations: In this cohort, only TCR beta chains were sequenced, and detectable features were limited by the absence of alpha or paired-chain data. In a later analysis, the rate of TCR association differed among HLA loci, with DRB1 alleles having the most associated TCRs and HLA-C alleles having the fewest. A further reported finding was that TCR beta sequences accurately predicted the HLA-A and HLA-B alleles for most subjects in the first cohort. At a false discovery rate of 0.05, a later analysis linked 16,951 TCR beta sequences to specific HLA alleles. Because counts were too low, under 20 rarely observed V segments, including chromosome 9 orphons, were left out of the earlier analysis of several hundred of the donors. A later analysis found that most CMV-associated TCR beta chains appeared HLA-restricted, with HLA associations seemingly driven largely by CMV exposure. Because some donors lacked HLA typing at each locus, the association tests relied only on the typed subset. A cluster of highly shared sequence variants was judged likely to represent a technical artifact of the sequencing pipeline. Broadly in line with IMGT annotations, most TCR beta V segments showed up in productive rearrangements about 87% or about 30% of the time in an earlier analysis of several hundred of the donors. A later analysis found that HLA-associated TCR beta chains were more clonally expanded and had lower generation probabilities than equally common non-associated chains. Presence/absence analyses assumed roughly uniform sequencing depth across donors, an assumption that may not hold. For the cohort, immune exposure information was limited to CMV serostatus. Linkage disequilibrium might explain the correlated functional status among segregating V segments, but an unknown experimental factor could not be excluded. An association between a missense DCLRE1C variant and V-gene and J-gene trimming of TCR beta chains was found in a later genetic analysis and replicated in an independent cohort. The classifier was reported to diagnose cytomegalovirus status with high specificity and sensitivity in both the original cohort and the validation cohort. A later analysis reported that several top co-occurrence clusters appeared linked to parvovirus B19, influenza, CMV and Epstein-Barr virus. In a later genetic analysis, fewer N-insertions in productive TCRs were reported among donors in an Asian-associated ancestry cluster than the roughly 700-donor mean. Assigning TCR associations to individual alleles was difficult when HLA alleles, especially DR and DQ, strongly co-occurred. While some public TCRs were present in many individuals, most TCR sequences turned up only very rarely across donors. A total of about 180 TCR beta chains were listed by the study as associated with cytomegalovirus. In vitro tests confirmed that a few of the cytomegalovirus-associated TCR beta chains recognize cytomegalovirus antigens. Some IMGT-functional V segments, including TRBV6-2 and TRBV6-3, could not be distinguished by the 87-base-pair reads and were therefore excluded. According to the authors, the approach could potentially be generalized to other disease states and immunological phenotypes.

In total, fewer than 750 healthy bone marrow donors made up the cohort. All cohort members were sampled while nominally healthy, although unrecorded immune exposures were likely present. CMV serostatus was recorded as positive for almost 300 and negative for about 50% of the 666 cohort members, whereas no CMV serostatus was recorded for the donor in question. A peripheral blood sample was collected from each donor, and TCR beta sequencing was performed on peripheral blood mononuclear cells. The Qiagen DNeasy Blood Extraction Kit was used to extract genomic DNA from the blood cell samples. Taken from the germline V gene, the CDR1 and CDR2 loops are SGHVS and FNYEAQ. V is cut by 0 bases and J by 1 base, and the space between the germline ends is 12 bases. The cysteine opens and the phenylalanine closes a CDR3 of 16 amino acids. Just CDR3 DNA is preserved here, 48 bases in frame from base 1.

The sequenced sample consisted of PBMCs. This TCR was recovered from a human donor in good health. The chain is assembled from TRBV7-6 and TRBJ1-1; the best D guess is TRBD1, with 6 bases matching. The nucleotide sequence is given as TGTGCCAGCAGCTTAGCGGGGGCGGACGAGAACACTGAAGCTTTCTTT. Translated, it gives CASSLAGADENTEAFF.